These 24 T cell receptor beta chains share one sample of origin, sequenced in a study of T cell responses to AZD1222 COVID-19 vaccine. Libraries were prepared by immunoSEQ multiplex PCR; TCRdb keeps only in-frame clonotypes and omits some of them. The sample yields approximately 160,000 clones, 90% to 95% seen once. Sequencing was performed on peripheral blood, taken on day 0 of AZD1222 vaccination. These receptors originate from an adult in good health.

V gene TRBV7-8 combines with J gene TRBJ1-4, with D hard to call. The CDR3 loop spans 15 amino acids. Germline assignment: CDR1 SGHVS and CDR2 FQNEAQ. Trimming removed 5 bases from V and 5 bases from J, with 15 bases in between. For the CDR3, the DNA is TGTGCCAGCAGCCCGATGTTGACACGCAATGAAAAACTGTTTTTT. Amino acids: CASSPMLTRNEKLFF.

This sequence joins TRBV3-1 (or the pseudogene TRBV3-2) and TRBJ2-6, with D possibly being TRBD2 (5 bases). The CDR3 has 16 amino acids. Germline assignment: CDR1 LGHDT and CDR2 YNNKEL (reference sequence). With 8 bases removed from V and 3 bases from J, the gap between germline ends came to 17 bases. The DNA for the CDR3 is TGTGCCAGCTCATTTGATGGGGAGAGTGGGGCCAACGTCCTGACTTTC. As protein: CASSFDGESGANVLTF.

CDR3 region: CASSVGWDTAYEQYF. The CDR3 region has the DNA TGTGCCAGCAGCGTAGGATGGGACACGGCCTACGAGCAGTACTTC. The chain combines TRBV9 with TRBJ2-7, with D perhaps matching TRBD1 (6 bases). Per germline, CDR1 SGDLS and CDR2 YYNGEE. V lost 0 bases and J lost 2, with 12 bases in between. The CDR3 runs to 15 residues.

This clone was seen just once. The chain joins TRBV7-6 to TRBJ2-7; 8 bases fit TRBD1. The CDR3 totals 15 residues. Germline values: CDR1 SGHVS, CDR2 FNYEAQ. Losses at the gene ends were 7 bases for V and 5 bases for J; bases not matched to a gene: 13. The CDR3 sequence: CASIPDGQGADEQYF. DNA of the CDR3: TGTGCCAGCATCCCCGACGGGCAGGGGGCCGACGAGCAGTACTTC.

J is TRBJ1-6 and V is TRBV3-1 (or the pseudogene TRBV3-2), with a tentative D call TRBD1 (5 bases). The ends were cut back, 1 base at V and 6 bases at J, with 10 bases in the middle. Germline CDR1 and CDR2: LGHDT and YNNKEL (reference sequence). This CDR3 is built from 15 residues. The chain's CDR3 is CASSQVGAANSPLHF. The CDR3 DNA reads as TGTGCCAGCAGCCAAGTTGGGGCGGCTAATTCACCCCTCCACTTT.

V and J are TRBV6-5 and TRBJ2-3, with TRBD2 matching 11 bases. This CDR3 is built from 16 residues. Germline V gives CDR1 MNHEY, CDR2 SVGAGI. V was pared by 0 bases and J by 3 bases, with 2 bases of the junction left unmatched. The CDR3 coding sequence is TGTGCCAGCAGTTACTCCCCTAGCGGGGGGACAGATACGCAGTATTTT. It is translated as CASSYSPSGGTDTQYF.

The gene calls are TRBV21-1 and TRBJ1-5. TRBV21-1 is a listed pseudogene. The CDR3 has 14 residues. This CDR3 is CASSNFYSNQPQHF. CDR3 sequence (DNA): TGTGCCAGCAGCAACTTCTATAGCAATCAGCCCCAGCATTTT.

This chain uses TRBV29-1 with TRBJ1-4, with D maybe TRBD1 (5 bases). Trimming cost V 7 bases and J 3 bases, with 12 bases left between them. Germline CDR1 reads SQVTM; CDR2 reads ANQGSEA. The CDR3 extends over 13 amino acids. CDR3 nucleotide sequence: TGCAGCGCATCCAGACAGCCTAATGAAAAACTGTTTTTT. Translated: CSASRQPNEKLFF.

The chain is built from TRBV28 and TRBJ2-7; D is ambiguous. The CDR3 loop spans 13 amino acids. V lost 10 bases and J lost 0, with 13 bases in between. Germline V gene lookup returns CDR1 MDHEN and CDR2 SYDVKM. CDR3 protein: CAIAVDPSYEQYF. Written as DNA, the CDR3 is TGTGCCATCGCCGTGGACCCCTCCTACGAGCAGTACTTC. The whole variable domain, remainder taken from reference TRBV28 and TRBJ2-7, is DVKVTQSSRYLVKRTGEKVFLECVQDMDHENMFWYRQDPGLGLRLIYFSYDVKMKEKGDIPEGYSVSREKKERFSLILESASTNQTSMYLCAIAVDPSYEQYFGPGTRLTVT.

The chain recombines TRBV9 with TRBJ1-4; D uncertain. The CDR3 length is 13 residues. CDR1 SGDLS and CDR2 YYNGEE come from the germline V gene. Trimming pared 4 bases from V and 7 bases from J, leaving 11 bases between. CDR3 region: CASSRVIGEKLFF. In DNA, the CDR3 is TGTGCCAGCAGCCGAGTAATCGGTGAAAAACTGTTTTTT. The full variable domain, its missing parts supplied by reference TRBV9 and TRBJ1-4, is DSGVTQTPKHLITATGQRVTLRCSPRSGDLSVYWYQQSLDQGLQFLIQYYNGEERAKGNILERFSAQQFPDLHSELNLSSLELGDSALYFCASSRVIGEKLFFGSGTQLSVL.

The J gene is TRBJ1-5, the V gene TRBV28; D is uncertain. The V gene lost 5 bases and the J gene lost 6 bases, with 17 bases spanning the gap. Germline V gives CDR1 MDHEN, CDR2 SYDVKM. The CDR3 loop spans 15 amino acids. CDR3 protein: CASSTAGGWVQPQHF. CDR3 DNA: TGTGCCAGCAGTACCGCCGGAGGGTGGGTTCAGCCCCAGCATTTT. The whole variable domain, filled in from reference TRBV28 and TRBJ1-5, reads DVKVTQSSRYLVKRTGEKVFLECVQDMDHENMFWYRQDPGLGLRLIYFSYDVKMKEKGDIPEGYSVSREKKERFSLILESASTNQTSMYLCASSTAGGWVQPQHFGDGTRLSIL.

The chain carries TRBV29-1 and TRBJ1-4, with D unclear. The CDR3 is 12 residues long. The ends were cut back, 8 bases at V and 8 bases at J, with 15 bases in the middle. In germline, CDR1 is SQVTM, CDR2 ANQGSEA. This CDR3 reads CSRSNGGEKLFF. For the CDR3, the DNA is TGCAGCCGGTCGAACGGTGGGGAAAAACTGTTTTTT.

This clone has more than one count but fewer than ten. J is TRBJ2-6 and V is TRBV3-1 (or the pseudogene TRBV3-2); D ambiguous. This CDR3 spans 16 amino acids. CDR1 and CDR2 (germline): LGHDT, YNNKEL (reference sequence). Trimming cost V 0 bases and J 0 bases, with 6 bases left between them. CDR3 in DNA: TGTGCCAGCAGCCAAGACTTTATCTCTGGGGCCAACGTCCTGACTTTC. Residues: CASSQDFISGANVLTF.

This clone was seen once. This chain uses TRBV11-2 with TRBJ2-3, with 8 bases that match TRBD2. V dropped 5 bases and J dropped 6; count of bases not matched to a gene: 4. The CDR3 length is 13 residues. Looked up from germline, CDR1 is SGHAT and CDR2 is FQNNGV. CDR3 DNA sequence: TGTGCCAGCAGCCCCCGACTAGCGGATACGCAGTATTTT. It translates to CASSPRLADTQYF.

The sample holds one count of this clone. The J gene is TRBJ2-7, the V gene TRBV6-5, with D unclear. Deletions cut 4 bases from V and 4 bases from J, with 17 bases between. The CDR3 spans 15 residues. The germline gives CDR1 MNHEY, CDR2 SVGAGI. CDR3 loop: CASSSTVAGKYEQYF. As DNA, the CDR3 is TGTGCCAGCAGTTCCACCGTGGCAGGAAAATACGAGCAGTACTTC.

The J gene is TRBJ2-3, the V gene TRBV4-2; 10 positions match TRBD1. CDR1 is LGHNA, CDR2 YNFKEQ, per germline. CDR3 size: 17 residues. V gave up 1 base and J gave up 4 bases; unmatched junction bases: 8. Written as DNA, the CDR3 is TGTGCCAGCAGCCAAGTCACCGGGACAGGGGAGGCAGATACGCAGTATTTT. Translating gives CASSQVTGTGEADTQYF.

This chain connects TRBV19 to TRBJ1-2; D perhaps matches TRBD1 (6 bases). Trimming took off 2 bases at V and 5 bases at J, with 18 bases between the two ends. The CDR3 length is 16 residues. Germline CDR1 is LNHDA and CDR2 is SQIVND (reference sequence). CDR3 amino acids: CASSISRGESWYGYTF. The DNA of the CDR3 is TGTGCCAGTAGTATATCCAGGGGAGAGAGTTGGTATGGCTACACCTTC.

This chain connects TRBV5-4 to TRBJ2-1; TRBD1 agrees at 8 bases. This CDR3 has 15 residues. With V trimmed by 4 bases and J by 0 bases, 3 bases remained unmatched. Germline V gene sequence: CDR1 SGHNT, CDR2 YYREEE (reference sequence). The CDR3: CASSGTGSSYNEQFF. The CDR3 nucleotides read TGTGCCAGCAGCGGGACAGGCAGCTCCTACAATGAGCAGTTCTTC. Using reference TRBV5-4 and TRBJ2-1 for the parts outside the CDR3, the full variable domain is ETGVTQSPTHLIKTRGQQVTLRCSSQSGHNTVSWYQQALGQGPQFIFQYYREEENGRGNFPPRFSGLQFPNYSSELNVNALELDDSALYLCASSGTGSSYNEQFFGPGTRLTVL.

The V and J genes are TRBV19 and TRBJ2-2, with D possibly matching TRBD1 (6 bases). The V end lost 1 base, the J end lost 4 bases, and 25 bases lay between the germline ends. The CDR3 has 20 amino acids. The germline V gene encodes CDR1 LNHDA and CDR2 SQIVND (reference sequence). The CDR3 protein is CASSIGVRGIEGGGTGELFF. Written as DNA, the CDR3 is TGTGCCAGTAGTATAGGTGTCAGGGGTATTGAGGGCGGCGGCACCGGGGAGCTGTTTTTT.

The chain links TRBV10-3 to TRBJ1-3; 7 bases line up with TRBD1. CDR1 is ENHRY, CDR2 SYGVKD, per germline. With V trimmed by 6 bases and J by 0 bases, 11 bases remained unmatched. The CDR3 is 17 residues long. DNA of the CDR3: TGTGCCATCAGGGACCGGGGACAGTTGGACTCTGGAAACACCATATATTTT. This translates into CAIRDRGQLDSGNTIYF.

The chain couples TRBV19 to TRBJ2-2; D gene uncertain. Trimming shortened V by 7 bases and J by 4 bases, and 16 bases separated the two germline ends. CDR3 size: 15 residues. Germline V gives CDR1 LNHDA, CDR2 SQIVND (reference sequence). CDR3 residues: CASTGPAWSTGELFF. The CDR3 nucleotides are TGTGCCAGTACCGGGCCAGCTTGGAGCACCGGGGAGCTGTTTTTT. The complete variable domain, with remaining parts taken from reference TRBV19 and TRBJ2-2, reads DGGITQSPKYLFRKEGQNVTLSCEQNLNHDAMYWYRQDPGQGLRLIYYSQIVNDFQKGDIAEGYSVSREKKESFPLTVTSAQKNPTAFYLCASTGPAWSTGELFFGEGSRLTVL.

This clone was picked up a small number of times. The V and J genes are TRBV14 and TRBJ2-5; D is undetermined. CDR3 length: 14 amino acids. Germline CDR1 and CDR2: SGHDN and FVKESK. V lost 1 base, J lost 0 bases, and 6 bases lay in between. The CDR3 reads CASSQGSNQETQYF. The CDR3 region has the DNA TGTGCCAGCAGCCAAGGGTCCAACCAAGAGACCCAGTACTTC.

V is TRBV6-5 and J is TRBJ1-1, with 7 bases lining up with TRBD1. V dropped 6 bases and J dropped 7; count of bases not matched to a gene: 2. The germline gives CDR1 MNHEY, CDR2 SVGAGI. The CDR3 runs to 11 residues. CDR3 DNA sequence: TGTGCCAGCAGGCGGGACAGTGAAGCTTTCTTT. This encodes CASRRDSEAFF.

The chain links TRBV18 to TRBJ2-3, with D uncertain. Per germline, CDR1 KGHSH and CDR2 LQKENI. CDR3 length: 11 amino acids. V lost 5 bases and J lost 6, with 6 bases in between. The CDR3: CASSSLDTQYF. The CDR3 nucleotides read TGTGCCAGCTCATCCCTTGATACGCAGTATTTT.